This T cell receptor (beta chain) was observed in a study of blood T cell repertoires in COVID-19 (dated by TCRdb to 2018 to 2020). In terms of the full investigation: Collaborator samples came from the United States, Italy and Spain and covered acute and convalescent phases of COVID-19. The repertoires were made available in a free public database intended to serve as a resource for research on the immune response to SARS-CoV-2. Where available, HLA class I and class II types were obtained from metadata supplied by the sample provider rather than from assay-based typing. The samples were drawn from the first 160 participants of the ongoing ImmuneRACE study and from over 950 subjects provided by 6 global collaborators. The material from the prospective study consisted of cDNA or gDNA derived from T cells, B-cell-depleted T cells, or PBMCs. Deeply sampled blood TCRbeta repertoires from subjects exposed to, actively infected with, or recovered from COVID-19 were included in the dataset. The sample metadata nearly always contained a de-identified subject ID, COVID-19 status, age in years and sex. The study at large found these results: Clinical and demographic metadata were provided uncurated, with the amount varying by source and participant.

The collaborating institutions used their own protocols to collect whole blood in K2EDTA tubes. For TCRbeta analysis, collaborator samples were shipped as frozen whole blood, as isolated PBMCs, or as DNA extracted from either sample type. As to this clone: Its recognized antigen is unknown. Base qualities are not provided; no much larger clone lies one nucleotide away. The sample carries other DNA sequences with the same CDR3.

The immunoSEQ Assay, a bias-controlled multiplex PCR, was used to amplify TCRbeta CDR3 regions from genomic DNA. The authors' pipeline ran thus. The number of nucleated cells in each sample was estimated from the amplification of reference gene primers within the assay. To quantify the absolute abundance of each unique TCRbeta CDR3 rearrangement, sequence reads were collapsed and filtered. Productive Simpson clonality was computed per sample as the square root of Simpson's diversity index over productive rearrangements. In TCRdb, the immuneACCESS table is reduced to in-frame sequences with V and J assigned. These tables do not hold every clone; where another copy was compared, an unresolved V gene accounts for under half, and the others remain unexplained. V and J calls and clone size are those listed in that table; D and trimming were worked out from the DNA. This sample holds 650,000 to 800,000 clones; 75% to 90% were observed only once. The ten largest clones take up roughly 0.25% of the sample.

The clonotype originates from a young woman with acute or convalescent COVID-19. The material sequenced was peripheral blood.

The CDR3 protein: CASSPRGGRDYGYTF. The DNA sequence is TGTGCCAGCAGCCCAAGAGGAGGCAGAGACTATGGCTACACCTTC. The chain links TRBV9 with TRBJ1-2; the D gene identity is not certain. Cut back by 4 bases and 3 bases, the V and J ends lie 16 bases apart. The CDR3 measures 15 amino acids from cysteine to phenylalanine. The read is trimmed to its CDR3 DNA, 45 bases read in frame from base 1. The germline V gene gives CDR1 as SGDLS and CDR2 as YYNGEE.